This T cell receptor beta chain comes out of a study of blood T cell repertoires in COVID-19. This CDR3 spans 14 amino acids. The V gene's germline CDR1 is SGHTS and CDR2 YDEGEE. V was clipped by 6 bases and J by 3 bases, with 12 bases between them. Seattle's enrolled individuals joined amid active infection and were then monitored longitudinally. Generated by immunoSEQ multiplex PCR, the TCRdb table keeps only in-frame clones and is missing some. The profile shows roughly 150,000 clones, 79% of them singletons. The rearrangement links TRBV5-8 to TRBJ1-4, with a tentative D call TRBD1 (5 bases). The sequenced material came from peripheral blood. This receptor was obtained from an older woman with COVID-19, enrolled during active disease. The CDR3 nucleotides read TGTGCCAGCAACCCGGGGGGATCTAATGAAAAACTGTTTTTT. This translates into CASNPGGSNEKLFF.